This T cell receptor (beta chain) originates from a study of T cells in Graves' hyperthyroidism and ophthalmopathy. The V and J ends lost 5 bases and 4 bases respectively, with 17 bases between them. CDR1 and CDR2 (germline): SEHNR, FQNEAQ (reference sequence). The CDR3 runs 15 residues. What was amplified from RNA transcripts were TCR beta CDR3 regions. When the TCR CDR3 underwent first-round RT-PCR, the HTBI primer set was used. TCRdb reprocessed the multiplex PCR reads with MiXCR, giving one entry per CDR3 protein. This table holds hundreds of thousands of distinct CDR3 sequences, approximately 13% found once. Fresh peripheral blood, approximately 10 ml, yielded the PBMCs.

The source is a young woman with Graves' hyperthyroidism. The rearrangement joins TRBV7-9 to TRBJ1-2; D is possibly TRBD1 (6 bases). What was sequenced was blood. CDR3 protein: CASSPQRTAGYGYTF. The CDR3 DNA is TGTGCCAGCAGCCCCCAACGGACAGCGGGCTATGGCTACACCTTC.